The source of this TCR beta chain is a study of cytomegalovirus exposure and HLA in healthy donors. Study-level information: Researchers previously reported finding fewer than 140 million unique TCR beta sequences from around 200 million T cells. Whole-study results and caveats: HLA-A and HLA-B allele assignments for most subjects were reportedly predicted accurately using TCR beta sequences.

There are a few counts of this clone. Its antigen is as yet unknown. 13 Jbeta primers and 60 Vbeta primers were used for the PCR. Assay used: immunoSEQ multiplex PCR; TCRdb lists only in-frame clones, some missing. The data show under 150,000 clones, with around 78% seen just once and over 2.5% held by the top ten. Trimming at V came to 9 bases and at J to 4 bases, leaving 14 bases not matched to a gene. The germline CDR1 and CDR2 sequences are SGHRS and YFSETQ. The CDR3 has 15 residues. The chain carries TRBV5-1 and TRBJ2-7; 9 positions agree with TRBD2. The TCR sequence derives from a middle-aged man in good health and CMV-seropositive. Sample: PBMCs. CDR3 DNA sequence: TGCGCCACCTCACCCGGGACTAGCAACGCGTACGAGCAGTACTTC. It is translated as CATSPGTSNAYEQYF. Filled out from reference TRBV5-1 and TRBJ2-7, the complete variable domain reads KAGVTQTPRYLIKTRGQQVTLSCSPISGHRSVSWYQQTPGQGLQFLFEYFSETQRNKGNFPGRFSGRQFSNSRSEMNVSTLELGDSALYLCATSPGTSNAYEQYFGPGTRLTVT.